This TCR beta chain emerged from a study of spatial heterogeneity in lung cancer. Study details: Detection of beta-chain sequences consistently exceeded that of alpha-chain sequences. Study-level findings and limits: Detection of ubiquitous tumor TCRs in blood was higher at resection than follow-up.

This clonotype was observed at least ten times. Antigen: not known. Specified time point: sample taken at primary tumor resection. Material for sequencing was whole RNA from tumor, nontumor lung or frozen PBMC, left unsorted. The donors comprised some 70 untreated early-stage non-small cell lung cancer patients. Unique molecular identifiers tagged every individual TCR cDNA molecule. TCRdb called the 5' RACE reads again in MiXCR, with one record for every CDR3 protein. The sample records over 25,000 distinct CDR3 sequences, roughly 8% being singletons. The sample in question was PBMCs, obtained at surgery. The receptor was isolated from a female donor with early-stage non-small cell lung cancer.

CDR3 loop: CASREMPGRLNGYTF. The CDR3 DNA sequence: TGTGCCAGCAGAGAAATGCCGGGACGGCTCAATGGCTACACCTTC. This chain joins TRBV12-3 or TRBV12-4 and TRBJ1-2; the D gene is possibly TRBD1 (5 bases). Trimming took 6 bases from V and 6 from J, leaving 20 bases between them. This CDR3 is built from 15 residues.